This TCR beta chain originates from a study of blood T cell repertoires in COVID-19 (dated by TCRdb to the early 2020s). Broadly, across the study: Collaborator samples came from the United States, Italy and Spain and covered acute and convalescent phases of COVID-19. The material from the prospective study consisted of cDNA or gDNA derived from T cells, B-cell-depleted T cells, or PBMCs. Deeply sampled blood TCRbeta repertoires from subjects exposed to, actively infected with, or recovered from COVID-19 were included in the dataset. The repertoires were released in a freely available public database intended as a resource for research on the immune response to SARS-CoV-2. Samples came from the ongoing ImmuneRACE study (first 160 participants) plus 1,254 subjects from 6 global collaborators. Sample metadata almost always included a de-identified subject ID, COVID-19 status, age in years and sex. HLA class I and class II types, where available, came from metadata supplied by the sample provider rather than from assay-based typing. On the study overall, not on this receptor specifically: The quantity of clinical and demographic metadata differed by source and by participant and was supplied without curation.

The germline V gene sets CDR1 to LGHNA and CDR2 to YNFKEQ. The CDR3, cysteine through phenylalanine, is 14 amino acids long. The read is trimmed to its CDR3 DNA, 42 bases read in frame from base 1. V drops 4 bases and J drops 0 bases, leaving 6 bases in between. Participants in the prospective study were enrolled through a virtual design, were aged about 18 to 100 years, and lived in roughly 25 United States geographic areas. In the prospective study, participants were assigned to cohorts based on the clinical history participants reported in a screening survey and a study questionnaire. Recovered participants in ImmuneRACE Cohort 3 were defined as having two consecutive negative NP/OP PCR tests, clearance from a healthcare professional, or resolution of symptoms. In the prospective study, whole blood, serum and a nasopharyngeal or oropharyngeal swab were collected from each participant by mobile phlebotomists. Prospective study participants could optionally give additional blood draws and questionnaires over an approximately two-month period. Before DNA extraction, prospective study blood samples were shipped either frozen or at room temperature.

The immunoSEQ Assay, a bias-controlled multiplex PCR, was used to amplify TCRbeta CDR3 regions from genomic DNA. The authors' analysis ran thus. Nucleated cell counts per sample were estimated from amplification of reference gene primers within the assay. Sequence reads were collapsed and filtered to measure the absolute abundance of every unique TCRbeta CDR3 rearrangement. For each sample, productive Simpson clonality was calculated by taking the square root of Simpson's diversity index across productive rearrangements. TCRdb holds this immuneACCESS table with in-frame rearrangements only. Some clones are missing; in checked studies, unresolved V genes explain under half, and the rest has no known cause. Clone size and V and J calls were adopted from that table, with D and trimming inferred from the DNA. Across this sample there are some 120,000 clones, with around four fifths seen only once. The biggest ten clones account for 15% to 20% of the sample.

Worth noting for this clone: There is no known antigen for this receptor. Qualities for individual bases were not recorded, and no much larger clone is one base off.

The sequence links TRBV4-2 to TRBJ2-2; the D segment cannot be called with confidence. The sample was PBMCs or T cells enriched from blood (not recorded which). The origin of this receptor is a young man who had recovered from COVID-19. The nucleotide sequence reads as follows: TGTGCCAGCAGCCTCTCTGCGAACACCGGGGAGCTGTTTTTT. This codes for CASSLSANTGELFF.